The source of this TCR beta chain is a study of beta chain features in type 1 diabetes. Every isolated RNA sample was fully reverse transcribed, so sequencing captured expressed TCRB transcripts. The method was immunoSEQ multiplex PCR; TCRdb's version includes in-frame clones alone and lacks a portion of them. The sample has about 410,000 clones, approximately 15% seen once. Regarding the study as a whole: A greater similarity of naive, central memory and Treg TCRB repertoires was seen among patients than among healthy donors. PCR might favor shorter templates, but any such skew would affect patients and controls equally. Any HLA type influence on TCRB rearrangement was left unresolved here. In cDNA sequencing, cells with high TCR expression could be over-represented.

This CDR3 is built from 13 residues. J was trimmed by 5 bases and V by 5 bases; bases with no gene match: 5. Per the germline V gene, CDR1 is SGHTA and CDR2 is FQGTGA. Of note for this clone: Its antigen is currently unknown.

The V call is TRBV7-3, the J call TRBJ2-5; TRBD1 aligns across 7 bases. The TCR originated in a man aged 30 to 39 in good health. Sample: naive CD4+ T cells from blood. The CDR3 loop reads CASSITGVETQYF. The CDR3, as DNA: TGTGCCAGCAGCATTACAGGGGTTGAGACCCAGTACTTC.